The rows below give T cell receptor beta chains drawn from one sample of a study of immune evolution from preneoplasia to lung adenocarcinoma. The repertoire was sequenced with immunoSEQ multiplex PCR; TCRdb's copy has only in-frame clones and lacks some. This table holds 11,000 to 15,000 clones, roughly 77% found once. The specimen sequenced was FFPE minimally invasive lung adenocarcinoma tissue. The source is a person in their sixties or seventies with lung adenocarcinoma. Each CDR3 is given with its conserved first and last residue. Fields, in order: clone size, D gene, V gene, J gene, CDR3 DNA, CDR3 protein. The D gene is left open where the match is weak. Size is stated for part of the rows, as once, few or many counts, or as a class when the clone is expanded.

size: NA
D: NA
V: TRBV2
J: TRBJ2-1
DNA: TGTGCCAGCAGTGAAGCGCGGACTGAGCAGTTCTTC
CDR3: CASSEARTEQFF

size: NA
D: TRBD1
V: TRBV15
J: TRBJ1-6
DNA: TGTGCCACCAGCAGGGGATCGACAGGGAATTCACCCCTCCACTTT
CDR3: CATSRGSTGNSPLHF

size: NA
D: NA
V: TRBV6-6
J: TRBJ1-3
DNA: TGTGCCAGCAACAGTCGGAGAGGGGAGTCTGGAAACACCATATATTTT
CDR3: CASNSRRGESGNTIYF

size: NA
D: NA
V: TRBV7-3
J: TRBJ1-6
DNA: TGTGCCAGCAGCTTAATGGCAGGGAGGGATTCACCCCTCCACTTT
CDR3: CASSLMAGRDSPLHF

size: once
D: TRBD1
V: TRBV6-6
J: TRBJ1-1
DNA: TGTGCCAGCAGCTCTACAGGGGGGGGCACTGAAGCTTTCTTT
CDR3: CASSSTGGGTEAFF

size: NA
D: NA
V: TRBV5-5
J: TRBJ1-1
DNA: TGTGCCAGCAGCCCTCAGGCGGACACTGAAGCTTTCTTT
CDR3: CASSPQADTEAFF

size: once
D: NA
V: TRBV6-1
J: TRBJ1-1
DNA: TGTGCCAGCATGAGGACTGTCCGTGAAGCTTTCTTT
CDR3: CASMRTVREAFF

size: NA
D: TRBD1
V: TRBV6-1
J: TRBJ1-2
DNA: TGTGCCAGCAGTGAAAGGTGGGACAGGGTTAACTATGGCTACACCTTC
CDR3: CASSERWDRVNYGYTF

size: NA
D: NA
V: TRBV11-2
J: TRBJ2-5
DNA: TGTGCCAGCAGCCCCCAAGAGACCCAGTACTTC
CDR3: CASSPQETQYF

size: NA
D: NA
V: TRBV30
J: TRBJ2-1
DNA: TGTGCCTGGATGGGTGGTAAGGAGGTGGGGGGGCCTAAGCCCTACAATGAGCAGTTCTTC
CDR3: CAWMGGKEVGGPKPYNEQFF

size: NA
D: TRBD2
V: TRBV11-2
J: TRBJ2-1
DNA: TGTGCCAGCAGCTTAGGTAGCGGGGGGGTCAATGAGCAGTTCTTC
CDR3: CASSLGSGGVNEQFF

size: NA
D: NA
V: TRBV5-8
J: TRBJ1-4
DNA: TGTGCCAGCAGCTTGGGTACCTGGGATGAAAAACTGTTTTTT
CDR3: CASSLGTWDEKLFF

size: once
D: NA
V: TRBV19
J: TRBJ2-1
DNA: TGTGCCAGTAGTCCCACCGGCCGTGGTGAGCAGTTCTTC
CDR3: CASSPTGRGEQFF

size: NA
D: TRBD1
V: TRBV27
J: TRBJ2-1
DNA: TGTGCCAGCAGTTTATCTACTGACAGGGGTGAGCAGTTCTTC
CDR3: CASSLSTDRGEQFF

size: NA
D: NA
V: TRBV6-5
J: TRBJ1-1
DNA: TGTGCCAGCATTGCCACGTCGAACACTGAAGCTTTCTTT
CDR3: CASIATSNTEAFF

size: NA
D: TRBD1
V: TRBV4-2
J: TRBJ1-1
DNA: TGTGCCAGCAGCCAAGCTCAGGGGGGGAACACTGAAGCTTTCTTT
CDR3: CASSQAQGGNTEAFF

size: NA
D: TRBD1
V: TRBV7-9
J: TRBJ1-1
DNA: TGTGCCAGCAGCTTGGACAGGGGAGTCCCTGAAGCTTTCTTT
CDR3: CASSLDRGVPEAFF

size: NA
D: NA
V: TRBV21-1
J: TRBJ2-3
DNA: TGTGCCAGCAGCAAAGGGCAGGTCCCCGGGGGCACAGATACGCAGTATTTT
CDR3: CASSKGQVPGGTDTQYF

size: NA
D: NA
V: TRBV21-1
J: TRBJ2-5
DNA: TGTGCCAGCAGCAAGGGGGGACTGTCTAGGCAAGAGACCCAGTACTTC
CDR3: CASSKGGLSRQETQYF

size: few
D: NA
V: TRBV29-1
J: TRBJ2-7
DNA: TGCAGCGTTGTAGTAGTGGAGGGTCCTTACGAGCAGTACTTC
CDR3: CSVVVVEGPYEQYF

size: NA
D: TRBD2
V: TRBV7-9
J: TRBJ2-3
DNA: TGTGCCAGCAGTAAAGCGGGAGGCAGGGGAGATACGCAGTATTTT
CDR3: CASSKAGGRGDTQYF

size: NA
D: TRBD1
V: TRBV10-3
J: TRBJ1-5
DNA: TGTGCCATCAGCGGGACAGGGGATAATCAGCCCCAGCATTTT
CDR3: CAISGTGDNQPQHF

size: NA
D: TRBD1
V: TRBV9
J: TRBJ2-1
DNA: TGTGCCAGCAGCGTAGAAGGGGGCGCCTACAATGAGCAGTTCTTC
CDR3: CASSVEGGAYNEQFF

size: NA
D: NA
V: TRBV30
J: TRBJ1-6
DNA: TGTGCCTGGACGGGTAGGGGCAATTCACCCCTCCACTTT
CDR3: CAWTGRGNSPLHF

size: NA
D: NA
V: TRBV10-3
J: TRBJ2-2
DNA: TGTGCCATCGGCGGACGCGGACCGCCGACCGGGGAGCTGTTTTTT
CDR3: CAIGGRGPPTGELFF

size: NA
D: TRBD2
V: TRBV28
J: TRBJ2-7
DNA: TGTGCCAGCAGTTTCTACGGCATCAGCGGGGAGGGCTACGAGCAGTACTTC
CDR3: CASSFYGISGEGYEQYF

size: NA
D: NA
V: TRBV7-2
J: TRBJ1-5
DNA: TGTGCCAGCAGCTTATCGAACGACGGTAGGGCCCAGCATTTT
CDR3: CASSLSNDGRAQHF

size: NA
D: NA
V: TRBV5-1
J: TRBJ1-5
DNA: TGCGCCAGCAGCTTACAGACGGACTGGCCCCAGCATTTT
CDR3: CASSLQTDWPQHF

size: NA
D: NA
V: TRBV19
J: TRBJ1-1
DNA: TGTGCCAGTACGCAAGATACTAGGATGAACACTGAAGCTTTCTTT
CDR3: CASTQDTRMNTEAFF

size: NA
D: TRBD1
V: TRBV5-4
J: TRBJ1-2
DNA: TGTGCCAGCAGCTTGGAAGGACAGGGTGGTAACTATGGCTACACCTTC
CDR3: CASSLEGQGGNYGYTF

size: NA
D: TRBD2
V: TRBV10-3
J: TRBJ2-2
DNA: TGTGCCATCAGTGATGTGGGGGGGACGAACACCGGGGAGCTGTTTTTT
CDR3: CAISDVGGTNTGELFF

size: NA
D: TRBD1
V: TRBV11-1
J: TRBJ2-7
DNA: TGTGCCAGCAGCCTGGACAGGGTCTTACGGGAGCAGTACTTC
CDR3: CASSLDRVLREQYF

size: NA
D: NA
V: TRBV7-2
J: TRBJ2-3
DNA: TGTGCCAGCAGCTTAGGAGTTGGTTCCTCGTGGGATACGCAGTATTTT
CDR3: CASSLGVGSSWDTQYF

size: NA
D: TRBD1
V: TRBV11-2
J: TRBJ2-1
DNA: TGTGCCAGCAGCTTACAGGGGGCGGTTGGGGGCAATGAGCAGTTCTTC
CDR3: CASSLQGAVGGNEQFF

size: NA
D: TRBD2
V: TRBV7-9
J: TRBJ2-7
DNA: TGTGCCAGCAGCCACGGGGAACTAGCGGGCTACGAGCAGTACTTC
CDR3: CASSHGELAGYEQYF

size: NA
D: NA
V: TRBV15
J: TRBJ1-6
DNA: TGTGCCACCACGAATCAGGGTATCATGGGGAGCTCCTATAATTCACCCCTCCACTTT
CDR3: CATTNQGIMGSSYNSPLHF

size: NA
D: TRBD1
V: TRBV28
J: TRBJ1-5
DNA: TGTGCCACTGTTCCAGGGGGCGGTCAGCCCCAGCATTTT
CDR3: CATVPGGGQPQHF

size: NA
D: NA
V: TRBV11-2
J: TRBJ1-2
DNA: TGTGCCAGCAGCTTAGGCAGCAACTATGGCTACACCTTC
CDR3: CASSLGSNYGYTF

size: NA
D: TRBD2
V: TRBV28
J: TRBJ2-7
DNA: TGTGCCAGCAGTCGTCACGAGGGCGGGAGGCTCAACGAGCAGTACTTC
CDR3: CASSRHEGGRLNEQYF

size: NA
D: NA
V: TRBV6-4
J: TRBJ2-1
DNA: TGTGCCAGCAGTGACGGGAGCCACAATGAGCAGTTCTTC
CDR3: CASSDGSHNEQFF